This passage covers 18 T cell receptor beta chains from one sample sequenced in a study of OX40 agonist ivuxolimab in advanced cancers. The assay was immunoSEQ multiplex PCR, and TCRdb's table has in-frame clones only and misses some. The sample holds about 50,000 clones; roughly 77% are singletons and the top ten take more than 0.9%. The specimen comprised CD4+ or CD8+ T cells sorted from blood, sampled in a trial of the OX40 agonist ivuxolimab. All receptors come from an adult with an advanced solid tumor such as melanoma, head and neck, liver or kidney cancer.

In its sample, this clone was seen a few times. The V and J genes are TRBV18 and TRBJ1-2; a weak D match, TRBD1 (6 bases). The CDR3 totals 15 residues. V was pared by 6 bases and J by 2 bases, with 16 bases between. The germline V gene encodes CDR1 KGHSH and CDR2 LQKENI. The DNA of the CDR3 is TGTGCCAGCTCTTTCAGAGGTGGACAGAACTATGGCTACACCTTC. Its translation is CASSFRGGQNYGYTF.

DNA of the CDR3: TGTGCCTGGAGTGCACCCGGGACAGGGGCGCGAGCTTTCTTT. It codes for CAWSAPGTGARAFF. This sequence joins TRBV30 and TRBJ1-1, with TRBD1 matching over 10 bases. Per germline, CDR1 GTSNPN and CDR2 SVGIG (reference sequence). The length of the CDR3 is 14 residues. Germline trimming cut 1 base from V and 10 bases from J; bases unmatched to any gene: 9.

This clone was seen only a few times. CDR3 residues: CASRRVDGAGELFF. The DNA for the CDR3 is TGTGCCAGCAGGCGGGTCGACGGAGCCGGGGAGCTGTTTTTT. The chain uses TRBV6-6 and TRBJ2-2, with a weak D call TRBD2 (5 bases). This CDR3 region has 14 residues. V was cut by 6 bases and J by 6 bases, with 14 bases left in between. The germline V gene encodes CDR1 MNHNY and CDR2 SVGAGI (reference sequence).

The chain is built from TRBV19 and TRBJ2-7; 9 bases match TRBD2. The J segment lost 2 bases and the V segment lost 3 bases, leaving 2 bases of the junction unmatched. Germline values: CDR1 LNHDA, CDR2 SQIVND (reference sequence). The length of the CDR3 is 14 residues. Here the CDR3 DNA reads TGTGCCAGTAGTATGTTAGCGGGAGCCTACGAGCAGTACTTC. Protein: CASSMLAGAYEQYF. Based on the CDR3 plus reference TRBV19 and TRBJ2-7, the full variable domain is DGGITQSPKYLFRKEGQNVTLSCEQNLNHDAMYWYRQDPGQGLRLIYYSQIVNDFQKGDIAEGYSVSREKKESFPLTVTSAQKNPTAFYLCASSMLAGAYEQYFGPGTRLTVT.

This CDR3 is CASSPGTTTYEQYF. The CDR3 DNA sequence: TGTGCCAGCTCACCAGGAACCACTACCTACGAGCAGTACTTC. The chain is built from TRBV18 and TRBJ2-7; no firm D call. Deletions cut 2 bases from V and 2 bases from J, with 10 bases between. CDR1 and CDR2 from the germline V gene are KGHSH and LQKENI. CDR3 length: 14 amino acids.

This chain connects TRBV4-1 to TRBJ1-5, with a possible D match to TRBD1 (6 bases). The CDR3 consists of 16 residues. V lost 0 bases and J lost 2, with 11 bases in between. Germline CDR1 and CDR2: MGHRA and YSYEKL. CDR3 region: CASSQEIRGGNQPQHF. The CDR3 nucleotides read TGCGCCAGCAGCCAAGAGATCAGGGGTGGCAATCAGCCCCAGCATTTT.

This rearrangement joins TRBV6-5 to TRBJ2-1, with D maybe TRBD1 (6 bases). The V end lost 9 bases, the J end lost 3 bases, and 12 bases lay between the germline ends. The germline CDR1 and CDR2 sequences are MNHEY and SVGAGI. The CDR3 length is 13 residues. The CDR3 is CASNRANYNEQFF. The CDR3 nucleotides read TGTGCCAGTAACAGGGCGAACTACAATGAGCAGTTCTTC.

The gene calls are TRBV5-1 and TRBJ2-3, with 11 bases matching TRBD2. CDR3 length: 16 residues. The ends lost 3 bases at V and 2 bases at J; junction bases unmatched: 5. In germline, CDR1 is SGHRS, CDR2 YFSETQ. The CDR3 DNA is TGCGCCAGCAGCTCGGGACTAGCGGCTAACACAGATACGCAGTATTTT. It encodes CASSSGLAANTDTQYF.

CDR3 sequence (DNA): TGCGCCAGCTGCAGACTAGCGGGGGCCCCGGATACGCAGTATTTT. This sequence encodes CASCRLAGAPDTQYF. This chain uses TRBV10-2 with TRBJ2-3, with 12 bases that match TRBD2. Per germline, CDR1 WSHSY and CDR2 SAAADI. The CDR3 consists of 15 residues. V lost 8 bases to trimming and J lost 6 bases; unmatched junction nucleotides: 9.

This sequence joins TRBV18 and TRBJ2-7; tentative D call: TRBD2 (5 bases). V lost 0 bases and J lost 2, with 8 bases in between. Germline V lookup: CDR1 KGHSH, CDR2 LQKENI. There are 14 residues in the CDR3. The CDR3 coding sequence is TGTGCCAGCTCACCACCACGGGGTACCTACGAGCAGTACTTC. Its protein product is CASSPPRGTYEQYF.

This chain connects TRBV11-2 to TRBJ1-1; D unresolved. Germline CDR1 SGHAT, CDR2 FQNNGV. Trimming pared 5 bases from V and 4 bases from J, leaving 20 bases between. The CDR3 length is 16 residues. This CDR3 reads CASSTRSGEGITEAFF. As DNA, the CDR3 is TGTGCCAGCAGCACAAGGAGTGGGGAGGGAATCACTGAAGCTTTCTTT.

The chain links TRBV6-1 to TRBJ1-6, with D maybe TRBD1 (5 bases). The CDR3 is 15 residues long. The germline V and J ends were trimmed by 7 bases and 3 bases, with 13 bases remaining between them. Germline V lookup: CDR1 MNHNS, CDR2 SASEGT. In nucleotides, the CDR3 is TGTGCCAGCACCACGACAGAACTCTATAATTCACCCCTCCACTTT. Protein: CASTTTELYNSPLHF.

The V and J genes are TRBV6-1 and TRBJ2-5; either TRBD1 or TRBD2 may supply D (6 bases each). Germline CDR1 reads MNHNS; CDR2 reads SASEGT. The ends were cut back, 6 bases at V and 2 bases at J, with 13 bases in the middle. The CDR3 extends over 14 amino acids. DNA for the CDR3: TGTGCCAGCAGCCTATTAGGGGGGCAAGAGACCCAGTACTTC. It encodes CASSLLGGQETQYF.

The genes are TRBV6-1 and TRBJ1-5, with D uncertain. The germline V gene has CDR1 MNHNS and CDR2 SASEGT. The CDR3 runs 12 residues. V was trimmed by 5 bases and J by 0 bases, leaving 2 bases between them. The DNA for the CDR3 is TGTGCCAGCAGTAATAGCAATCAGCCCCAGCATTTT. Encoded protein: CASSNSNQPQHF.

The V call is TRBV19, the J call TRBJ1-2; 9 bases are shared with TRBD1. Germline V gene sequence: CDR1 LNHDA, CDR2 SQIVND (reference sequence). CDR3 length: 15 residues. The V segment lost 0 bases and the J segment 7 bases; nucleotides outside the gene matches: 6. As DNA, the CDR3 is TGTGCCAGTAGTATAGAGTTGGGACAGGGATCTGGCTACACCTTC. Translation: CASSIELGQGSGYTF.

The gene calls are TRBV6-1 and TRBJ2-4; the D is unclear. V dropped 2 bases and J dropped 9 bases, with 8 bases sitting between them. CDR3 length: 12 amino acids. CDR1 is MNHNS and CDR2 is SASEGT in the germline V gene. The CDR3 coding sequence is TGTGCCAGCAGTGAACTCTTGGGCATTCAGTACTTC. Protein product: CASSELLGIQYF.

This chain connects TRBV9 to TRBJ2-5, with 7 positions matching TRBD1. Germline V gives CDR1 SGDLS, CDR2 YYNGEE. V shed 0 bases, J shed 4 bases, and the junction held 21 bases outside the gene matches. This CDR3 has 20 amino acids. The CDR3 DNA reads as TGTGCCAGCAGCGTAGAGGCAGGGGGTAAGGCGTTCCGGTCCGTAGAGACCCAGTACTTC. It is translated as CASSVEAGGKAFRSVETQYF.

The rearrangement links TRBV7-8 to TRBJ1-2; D remains ambiguous. The germline V gene encodes CDR1 SGHVS and CDR2 FQNEAQ. Trimming shortened V by 3 bases and J by 4 bases, and 6 bases separated the two germline ends. The CDR3 covers 12 residues. The CDR3 coding sequence is TGTGCCAGCAGCTTTACATCCTATGGCTACACCTTC. Its protein is CASSFTSYGYTF.